The present T cell receptor (beta chain) was sequenced within a study of blood T cell repertoires in COVID-19. Across the study: COVID-19 samples collected from the United States, Italy and Spain covered acute and convalescent phases. T cells, B-cell-depleted T cells, or PBMCs provided the cDNA or gDNA that served as material.

This CDR3 comprises 13 residues. V was shortened by 3 bases and J by 3 bases, with 8 bases between the two germline ends. Original handling: Nucleated cell counts were estimated from reference gene primer amplification. This table comes from immunoSEQ multiplex PCR, and its TCRdb copy is limited to in-frame clones, with some not included. V, J and clone size derive from that table, while D and trimming were established from the DNA sequence. The sample carries 100,000 to 120,000 clones, roughly 88% recorded once. The chain is built from TRBV12-3 or TRBV12-4 and TRBJ1-2; D remains unclear. The sequence derives from a human donor in a cohort sampled during active COVID-19. Sequences were obtained from peripheral blood. The CDR3 coding sequence is TGTGCCAGCAGTTTCCCGCGGGACTATGGCTACACCTTC. It is translated as CASSFPRDYGYTF.